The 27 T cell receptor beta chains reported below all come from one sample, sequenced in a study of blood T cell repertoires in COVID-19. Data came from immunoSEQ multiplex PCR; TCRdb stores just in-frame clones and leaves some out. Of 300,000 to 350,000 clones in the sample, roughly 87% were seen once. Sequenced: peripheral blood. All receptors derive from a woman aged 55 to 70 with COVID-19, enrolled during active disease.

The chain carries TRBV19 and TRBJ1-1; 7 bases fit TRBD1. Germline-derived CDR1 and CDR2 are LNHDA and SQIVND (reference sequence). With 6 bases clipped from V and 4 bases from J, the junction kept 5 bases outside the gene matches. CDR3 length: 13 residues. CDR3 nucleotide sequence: TGTGCCAGTAGCCGGGACAGCCCCACTGAAGCTTTCTTT. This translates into CASSRDSPTEAFF.

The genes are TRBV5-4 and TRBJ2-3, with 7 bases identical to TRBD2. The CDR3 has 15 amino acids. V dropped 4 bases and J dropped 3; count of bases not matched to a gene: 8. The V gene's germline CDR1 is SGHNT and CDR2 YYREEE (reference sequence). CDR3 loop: CASSAPAGETDTQYF. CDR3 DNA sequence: TGTGCCAGCAGCGCCCCCGCGGGGGAGACAGATACGCAGTATTTT.

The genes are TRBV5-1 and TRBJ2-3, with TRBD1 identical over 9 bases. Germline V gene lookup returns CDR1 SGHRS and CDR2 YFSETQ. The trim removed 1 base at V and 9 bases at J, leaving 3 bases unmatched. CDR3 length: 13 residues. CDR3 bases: TGCGCCAGCAGCTTGCTTGGACAGGGGACGCAGTATTTT. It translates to CASSLLGQGTQYF.

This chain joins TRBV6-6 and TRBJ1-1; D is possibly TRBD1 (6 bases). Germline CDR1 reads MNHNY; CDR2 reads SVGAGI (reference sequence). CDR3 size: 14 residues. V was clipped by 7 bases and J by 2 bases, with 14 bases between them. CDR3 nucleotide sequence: TGTGCCAGCACTCACGACAGGAGAAACACTGAAGCTTTCTTT. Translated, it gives CASTHDRRNTEAFF.

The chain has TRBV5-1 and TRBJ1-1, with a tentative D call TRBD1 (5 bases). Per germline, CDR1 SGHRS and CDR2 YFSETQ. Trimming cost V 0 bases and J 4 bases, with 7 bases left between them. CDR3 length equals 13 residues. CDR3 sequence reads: CASSLDGATEAFF. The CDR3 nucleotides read TGCGCCAGCAGCTTGGATGGGGCCACTGAAGCTTTCTTT. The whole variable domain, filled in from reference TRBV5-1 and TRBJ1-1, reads KAGVTQTPRYLIKTRGQQVTLSCSPISGHRSVSWYQQTPGQGLQFLFEYFSETQRNKGNFPGRFSGRQFSNSRSEMNVSTLELGDSALYLCASSLDGATEAFFGQGTRLTVV.

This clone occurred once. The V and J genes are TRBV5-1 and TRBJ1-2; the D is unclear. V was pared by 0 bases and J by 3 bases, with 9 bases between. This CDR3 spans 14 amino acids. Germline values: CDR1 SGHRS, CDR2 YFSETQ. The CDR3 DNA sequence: TGCGCCAGCAGCTTGGGGACTGACTACTATGGCTACACCTTC. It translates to CASSLGTDYYGYTF.

CDR3 amino acids: CSALGQKEQYF. The CDR3 nucleotides read TGCAGTGCCCTGGGACAGAAGGAGCAGTACTTC. This chain links TRBV20-1 with TRBJ2-7; TRBD1 matches 7 bases. Germline V gene lookup returns CDR1 DFQATT and CDR2 SNEGSKA (reference sequence). V was pared by 6 bases and J by 7 bases, with 6 bases of the junction left unmatched. This CDR3 spans 11 amino acids.

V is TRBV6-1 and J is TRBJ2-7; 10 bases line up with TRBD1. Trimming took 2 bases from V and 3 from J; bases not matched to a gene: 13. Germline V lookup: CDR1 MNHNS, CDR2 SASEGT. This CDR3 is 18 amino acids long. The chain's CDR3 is CASSERIYGTGDNYEQYF. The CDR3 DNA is TGTGCCAGCAGTGAAAGGATCTACGGGACAGGGGACAACTACGAGCAGTACTTC.

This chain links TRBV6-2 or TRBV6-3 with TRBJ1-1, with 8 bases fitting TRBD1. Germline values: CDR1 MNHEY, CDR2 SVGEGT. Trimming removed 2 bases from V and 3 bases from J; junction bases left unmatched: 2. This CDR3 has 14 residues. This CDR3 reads CASSYARGHTEAFF. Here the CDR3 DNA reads TGTGCCAGCAGTTACGCCAGGGGGCACACTGAAGCTTTCTTT.

The CDR3 spells CASSPDRADSPLHF. CDR3 bases: TGTGCCAGCAGTCCCGACAGGGCGGATTCACCCCTCCACTTT. V is TRBV27 and J is TRBJ1-6; TRBD1 agrees at 7 bases. Germline V CDR1 and CDR2: MNHEY, SMNVEV (reference sequence). The V gene end was trimmed by 5 bases and the J gene end by 8 bases; junction bases not matched to a gene: 6. The CDR3 is 14 amino acids.

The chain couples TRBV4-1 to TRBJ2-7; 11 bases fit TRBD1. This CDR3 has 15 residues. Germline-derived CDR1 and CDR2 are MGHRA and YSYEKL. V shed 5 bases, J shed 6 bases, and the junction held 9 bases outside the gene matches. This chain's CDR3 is CASSLPGQGVSEQYF. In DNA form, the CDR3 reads TGCGCCAGCAGCTTGCCGGGACAGGGGGTTTCCGAGCAGTACTTC.

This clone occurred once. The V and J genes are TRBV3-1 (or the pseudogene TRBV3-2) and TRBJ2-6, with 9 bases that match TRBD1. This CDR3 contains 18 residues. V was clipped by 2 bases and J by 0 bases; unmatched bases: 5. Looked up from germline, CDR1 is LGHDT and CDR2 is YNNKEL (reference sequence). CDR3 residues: CASSQRQGGVSGANVLTF. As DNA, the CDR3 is TGTGCCAGCAGCCAAAGACAGGGGGGCGTCTCTGGGGCCAACGTCCTGACTTTC.

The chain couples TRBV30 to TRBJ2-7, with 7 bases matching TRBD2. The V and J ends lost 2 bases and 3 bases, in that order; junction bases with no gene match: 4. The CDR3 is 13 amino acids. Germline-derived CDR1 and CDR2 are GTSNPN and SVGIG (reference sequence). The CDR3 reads CAWSTGGDYEQYF. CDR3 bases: TGTGCCTGGAGTACGGGGGGTGACTACGAGCAGTACTTC.

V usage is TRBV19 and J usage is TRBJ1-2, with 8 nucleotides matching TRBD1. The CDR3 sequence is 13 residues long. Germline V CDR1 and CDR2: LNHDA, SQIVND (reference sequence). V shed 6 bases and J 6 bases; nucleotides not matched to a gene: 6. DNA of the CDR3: TGTGCCAGTAGAGCAGGGGGCCTTGATGGCTACACCTTC. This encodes CASRAGGLDGYTF.

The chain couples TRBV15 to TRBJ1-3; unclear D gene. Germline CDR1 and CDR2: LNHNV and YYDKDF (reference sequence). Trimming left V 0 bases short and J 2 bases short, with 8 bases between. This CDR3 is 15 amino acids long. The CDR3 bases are TGTGCCACCAGCAGAGACAGGCTCCCTGGAAACACCATATATTTT. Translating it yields CATSRDRLPGNTIYF. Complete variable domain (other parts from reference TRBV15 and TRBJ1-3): DAMVIQNPRYQVTQFGKPVTLSCSQTLNHNVMYWYQQKSSQAPKLLFHYYDKDFNNEADTPDNFQSRRPNTSFCFLDIRSPGLGDTAMYLCATSRDRLPGNTIYFGEGSWLTVV.

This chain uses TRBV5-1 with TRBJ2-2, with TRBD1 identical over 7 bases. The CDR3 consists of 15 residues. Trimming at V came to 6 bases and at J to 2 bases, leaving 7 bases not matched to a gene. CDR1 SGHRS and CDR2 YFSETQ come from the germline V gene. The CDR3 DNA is TGCGCCAGCAACCAGGGGACAGCCAACACCGGGGAGCTGTTTTTT. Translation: CASNQGTANTGELFF.

CDR3 nucleotide sequence: TGTGCCAGCAGTGGACAGGGGAAACAGCCCCAGCATTTT. The encoded protein is CASSGQGKQPQHF. This chain connects TRBV2 to TRBJ1-5, with 8 bases that match TRBD1. This CDR3 is 13 amino acids long. V was pared by 4 bases and J by 7 bases, with 3 bases of the junction left unmatched. Germline V gives CDR1 SNHLY, CDR2 FYNNEI.

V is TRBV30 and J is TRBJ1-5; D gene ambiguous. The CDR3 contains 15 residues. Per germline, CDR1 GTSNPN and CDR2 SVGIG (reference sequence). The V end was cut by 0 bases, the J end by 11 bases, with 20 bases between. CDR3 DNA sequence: TGTGCCTGGAGTGTAGGTTCGGGAGAGGAAGGGACCCAGCATTTT. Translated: CAWSVGSGEEGTQHF. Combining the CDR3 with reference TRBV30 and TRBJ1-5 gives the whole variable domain SQTIHQWPATLVQPVGSPLSLECTVEGTSNPNLYWYRQAAGRGLQLLFYSVGIGQISSEVPQNLSASRPQDRQFILSSKKLLLSDSGFYLCAWSVGSGEEGTQHFGDGTRLSIL.

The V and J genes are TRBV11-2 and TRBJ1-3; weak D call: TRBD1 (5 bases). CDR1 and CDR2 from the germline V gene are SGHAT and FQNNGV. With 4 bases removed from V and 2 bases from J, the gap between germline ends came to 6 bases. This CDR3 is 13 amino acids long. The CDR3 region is CASSSGAGNTIYF. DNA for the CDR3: TGTGCCAGCAGCTCGGGGGCTGGAAACACCATATATTTT.

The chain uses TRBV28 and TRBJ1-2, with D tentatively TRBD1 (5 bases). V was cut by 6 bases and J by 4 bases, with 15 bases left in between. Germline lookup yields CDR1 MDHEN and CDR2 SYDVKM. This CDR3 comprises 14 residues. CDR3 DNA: TGTGCCAGCAGGAGGGGAGGCTCATTCTATGGCTACACCTTC. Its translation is CASRRGGSFYGYTF.

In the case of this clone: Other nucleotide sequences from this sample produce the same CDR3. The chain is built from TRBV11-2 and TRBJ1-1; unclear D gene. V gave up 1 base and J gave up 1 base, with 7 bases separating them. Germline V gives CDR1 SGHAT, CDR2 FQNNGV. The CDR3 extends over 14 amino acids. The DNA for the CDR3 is TGTGCCAGCAGCTTAGTGGCAGGGAACACTGAAGCTTTCTTT. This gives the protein CASSLVAGNTEAFF.

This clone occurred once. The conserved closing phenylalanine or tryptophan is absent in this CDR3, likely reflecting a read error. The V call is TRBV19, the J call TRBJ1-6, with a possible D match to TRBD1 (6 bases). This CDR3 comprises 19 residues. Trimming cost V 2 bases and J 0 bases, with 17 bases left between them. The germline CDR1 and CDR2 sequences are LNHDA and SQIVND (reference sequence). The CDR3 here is CASSIRLPGESSYNSPLHL. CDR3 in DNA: TGTGCCAGTAGTATACGACTTCCAGGGGAAAGCTCCTATAATTCACCCCTCCACCTT.

CDR3 DNA: TGTGCCAGCAGGCAAGGGAGGGGTGGGGGTATAGGAACGTATCAGCCCCAGCATTTT. Amino acids: CASRQGRGGGIGTYQPQHF. This sequence joins TRBV7-9 and TRBJ1-5; D may be TRBD1 (5 bases). This CDR3 spans 19 amino acids. CDR1 and CDR2 (germline): SEHNR, FQNEAQ (reference sequence). V dropped 6 bases and J dropped 5 bases, with 29 bases sitting between them.

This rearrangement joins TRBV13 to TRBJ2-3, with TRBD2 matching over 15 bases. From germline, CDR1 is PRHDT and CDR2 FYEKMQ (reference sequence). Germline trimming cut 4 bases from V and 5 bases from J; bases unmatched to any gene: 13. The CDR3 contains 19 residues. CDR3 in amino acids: CASSSNMWTSGGAEDTQYF. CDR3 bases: TGTGCCAGCAGCTCAAACATGTGGACTAGCGGGGGGGCGGAAGATACGCAGTATTTT.

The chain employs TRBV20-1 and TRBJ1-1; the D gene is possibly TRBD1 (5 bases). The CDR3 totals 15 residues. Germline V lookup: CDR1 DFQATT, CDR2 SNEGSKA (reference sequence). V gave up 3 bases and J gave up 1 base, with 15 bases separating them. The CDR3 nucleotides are TGCAGTGCTAGTGACATGTGGAGGGGGAACACTGAAGCTTTCTTT. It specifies CSASDMWRGNTEAFF.

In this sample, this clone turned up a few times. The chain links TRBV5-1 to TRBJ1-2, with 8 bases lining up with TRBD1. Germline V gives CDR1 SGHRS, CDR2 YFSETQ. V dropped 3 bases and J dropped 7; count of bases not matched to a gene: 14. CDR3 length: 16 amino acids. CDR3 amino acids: CASSSGQAAIVSGYTF. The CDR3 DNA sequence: TGCGCCAGCAGCTCGGGACAGGCTGCGATAGTGAGTGGCTACACCTTC.

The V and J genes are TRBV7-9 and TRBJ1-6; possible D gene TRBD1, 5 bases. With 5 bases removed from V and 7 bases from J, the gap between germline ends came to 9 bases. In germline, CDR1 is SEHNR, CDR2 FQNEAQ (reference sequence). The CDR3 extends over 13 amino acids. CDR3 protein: CASSREGNSPLHF. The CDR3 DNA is TGTGCCAGCAGCCGGGAGGGGAATTCACCCCTCCACTTT. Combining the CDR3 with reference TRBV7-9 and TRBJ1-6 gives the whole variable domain DTGVSQNPRHKITKRGQNVTFRCDPISEHNRLYWYRQTLGQGPEFLTYFQNEAQLEKSRLLSDRFSAERPKGSFSTLEIQRTEQGDSAMYLCASSREGNSPLHFGNGTRLTVT.